These 5 T cell receptor beta chains share one sample of origin, sequenced in a study of Graves' ophthalmopathy and Graves' hyperthyroidism. Amplification of TCR beta CDR3 regions used RNA transcripts. An initial RT-PCR round employing HTBI primers preceded a second-round multiplex PCR. TCRdb re-called the multiplex PCR reads with MiXCR, one entry per CDR3 protein. The sample holds 1 million to 1.3 million distinct CDR3 sequences, about 40% seen once. Specimen: peripheral blood or thyroid tissue (not recorded which). These receptors all stem from an adult man with Graves' hyperthyroidism.

This clonotype was observed many times. This chain links TRBV2 with TRBJ1-1; 9 bases match TRBD1. V shed 4 bases, J shed 10 bases, and the junction held 7 bases outside the gene matches. Looked up from germline, CDR1 is SNHLY and CDR2 is FYNNEI. The CDR3 loop spans 13 amino acids. The CDR3 DNA sequence: TGTGCCAGCAGTGTGCGGACAGGGGATATAGCTTTCTTT. This gives the protein CASSVRTGDIAFF.

Concerning this clonotype: At one boundary the junction diverges from the germline segment, which might be a read error. The CDR3, as DNA: TGTGCCGCCAGTGACCGTACCAGACGGGAAGACACTGAAGTTTTCTTT. Residues: CAASDRTRREDTEVFF. The chain uses TRBV24-1 and TRBJ1-1; D not resolved. The CDR3 is 16 amino acids. Germline V gene data show CDR1 as KGHDR and CDR2 as SFDVKD.

The V call is TRBV12-3 or TRBV12-4, the J call TRBJ2-5; the D call may be TRBD1 or TRBD2 (5 bases each). This CDR3 comprises 19 residues. V lost 7 bases and J 1 base, leaving 28 bases between the germline ends. The CDR3 DNA follows: TGTGCCAGCACCCCTTTGGCCCCCGGGACGGAGGACCTCCAAGAGACCCAGTACTTC. Translated: CASTPLAPGTEDLQETQYF.

This clonotype was counted ten times or more. This chain connects TRBV10-2 to TRBJ1-1; D gene ambiguous. Germline V lookup: CDR1 WSHSY, CDR2 SAAADI. CDR3 length equals 13 residues. V was shortened by 3 bases and J by 3 bases, with 8 bases between the two germline ends. CDR3 coding DNA: TGCGCCAGCAGTGAAACCCGATACACTGAAGCTTTCTTT. Its protein is CASSETRYTEAFF.

The chain couples TRBV13 to TRBJ1-2, with D unresolved. Germline values: CDR1 PRHDT, CDR2 FYEKMQ (reference sequence). The CDR3 is 14 residues long. The V end lost 2 bases, the J end lost 4 bases, and 11 bases lay between the germline ends. CDR3 loop: CASSLRGESYGYTF. In DNA form, the CDR3 reads TGTGCCAGCAGCTTAAGAGGAGAAAGCTATGGCTACACCTTC.